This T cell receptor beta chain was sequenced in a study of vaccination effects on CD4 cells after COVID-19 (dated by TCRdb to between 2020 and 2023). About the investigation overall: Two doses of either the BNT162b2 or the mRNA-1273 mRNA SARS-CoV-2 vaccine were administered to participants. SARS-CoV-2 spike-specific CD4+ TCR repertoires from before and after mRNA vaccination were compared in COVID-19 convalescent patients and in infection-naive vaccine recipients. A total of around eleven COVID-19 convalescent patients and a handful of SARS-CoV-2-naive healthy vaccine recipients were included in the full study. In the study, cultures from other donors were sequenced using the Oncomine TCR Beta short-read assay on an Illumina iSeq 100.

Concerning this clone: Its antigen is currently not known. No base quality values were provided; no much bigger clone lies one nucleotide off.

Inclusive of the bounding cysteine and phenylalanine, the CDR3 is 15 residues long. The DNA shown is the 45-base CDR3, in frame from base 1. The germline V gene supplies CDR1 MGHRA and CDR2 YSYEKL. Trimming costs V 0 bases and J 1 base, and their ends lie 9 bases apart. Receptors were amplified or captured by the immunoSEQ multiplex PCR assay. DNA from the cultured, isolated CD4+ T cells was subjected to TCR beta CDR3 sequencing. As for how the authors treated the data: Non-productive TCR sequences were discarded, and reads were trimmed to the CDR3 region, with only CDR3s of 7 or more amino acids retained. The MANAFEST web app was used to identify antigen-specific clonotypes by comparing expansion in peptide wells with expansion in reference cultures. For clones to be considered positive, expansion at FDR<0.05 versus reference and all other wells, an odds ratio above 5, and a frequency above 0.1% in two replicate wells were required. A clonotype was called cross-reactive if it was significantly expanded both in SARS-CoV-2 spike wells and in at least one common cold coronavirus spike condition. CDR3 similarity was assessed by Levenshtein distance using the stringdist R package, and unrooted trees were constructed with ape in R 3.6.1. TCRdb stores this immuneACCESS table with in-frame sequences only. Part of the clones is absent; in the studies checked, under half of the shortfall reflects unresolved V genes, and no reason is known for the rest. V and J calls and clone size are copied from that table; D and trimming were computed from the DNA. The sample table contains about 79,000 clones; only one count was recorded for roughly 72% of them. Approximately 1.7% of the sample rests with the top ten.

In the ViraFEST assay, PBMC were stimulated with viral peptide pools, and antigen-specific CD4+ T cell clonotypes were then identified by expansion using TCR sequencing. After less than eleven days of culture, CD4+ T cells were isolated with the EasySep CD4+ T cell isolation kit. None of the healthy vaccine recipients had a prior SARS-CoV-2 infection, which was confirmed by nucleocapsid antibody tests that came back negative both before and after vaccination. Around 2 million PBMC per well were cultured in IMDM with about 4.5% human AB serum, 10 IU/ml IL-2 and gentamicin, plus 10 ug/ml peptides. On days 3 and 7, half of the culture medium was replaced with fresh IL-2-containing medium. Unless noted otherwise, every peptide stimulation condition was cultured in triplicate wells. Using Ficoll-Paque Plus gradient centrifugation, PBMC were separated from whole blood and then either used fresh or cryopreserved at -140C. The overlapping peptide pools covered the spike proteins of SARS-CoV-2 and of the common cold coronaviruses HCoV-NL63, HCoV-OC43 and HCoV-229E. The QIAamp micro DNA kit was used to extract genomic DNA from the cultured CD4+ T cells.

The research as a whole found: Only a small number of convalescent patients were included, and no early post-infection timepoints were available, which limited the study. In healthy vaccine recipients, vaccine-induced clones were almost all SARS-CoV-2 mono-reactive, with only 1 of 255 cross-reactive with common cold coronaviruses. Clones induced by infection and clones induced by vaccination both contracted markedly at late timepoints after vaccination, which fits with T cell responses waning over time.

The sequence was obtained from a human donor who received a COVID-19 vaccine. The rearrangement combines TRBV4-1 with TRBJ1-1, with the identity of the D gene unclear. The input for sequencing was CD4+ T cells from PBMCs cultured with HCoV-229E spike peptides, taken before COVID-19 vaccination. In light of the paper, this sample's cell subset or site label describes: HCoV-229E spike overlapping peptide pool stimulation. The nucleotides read TGCGCCAGCAGCCAAGATGTCGCACCGAACACTGAAGCTTTCTTT. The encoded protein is CASSQDVAPNTEAFF.